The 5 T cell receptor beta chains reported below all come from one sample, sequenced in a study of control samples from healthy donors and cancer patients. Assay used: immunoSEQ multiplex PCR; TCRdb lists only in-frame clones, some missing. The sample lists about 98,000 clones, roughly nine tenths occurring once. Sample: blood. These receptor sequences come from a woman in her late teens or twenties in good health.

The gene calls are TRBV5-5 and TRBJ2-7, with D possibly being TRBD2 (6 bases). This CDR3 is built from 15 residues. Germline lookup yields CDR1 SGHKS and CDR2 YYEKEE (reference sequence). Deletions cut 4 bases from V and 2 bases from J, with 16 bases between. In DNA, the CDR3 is TGTGCCAGCAGCCAGCCCGGGAGACGAACCTACGAGCAGTACTTC. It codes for CASSQPGRRTYEQYF. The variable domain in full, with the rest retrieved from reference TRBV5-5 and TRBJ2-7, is DAGVTQSPTHLIKTRGQQVTLRCSPISGHKSVSWYQQVLGQGPQFIFQYYEKEERGRGNFPDRFSARQFPNYSSELNVNALLLGDSALYLCASSQPGRRTYEQYFGPGTRLTVT.

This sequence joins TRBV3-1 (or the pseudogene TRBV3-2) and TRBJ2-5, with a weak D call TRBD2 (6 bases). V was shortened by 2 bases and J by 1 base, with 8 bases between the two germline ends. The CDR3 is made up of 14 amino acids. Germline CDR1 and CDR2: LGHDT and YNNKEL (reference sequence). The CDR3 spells CASSQRGTQETQYF. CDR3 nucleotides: TGTGCCAGCAGCCAACGGGGGACCCAAGAGACCCAGTACTTC.

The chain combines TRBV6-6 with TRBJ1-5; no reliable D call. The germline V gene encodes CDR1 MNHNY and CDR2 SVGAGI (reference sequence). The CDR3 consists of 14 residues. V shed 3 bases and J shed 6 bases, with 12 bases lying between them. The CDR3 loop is CASSYSGGSQPQHF. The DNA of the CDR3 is TGTGCCAGCAGTTATTCGGGTGGGAGTCAGCCCCAGCATTTT.

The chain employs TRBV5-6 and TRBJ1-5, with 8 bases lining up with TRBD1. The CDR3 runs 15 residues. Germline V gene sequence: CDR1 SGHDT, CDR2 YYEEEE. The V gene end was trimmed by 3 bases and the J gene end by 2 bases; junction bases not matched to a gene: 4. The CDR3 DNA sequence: TGTGCCAGCAGCTGGACAGGGCTCGGCAATCAGCCCCAGCATTTT. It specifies CASSWTGLGNQPQHF.

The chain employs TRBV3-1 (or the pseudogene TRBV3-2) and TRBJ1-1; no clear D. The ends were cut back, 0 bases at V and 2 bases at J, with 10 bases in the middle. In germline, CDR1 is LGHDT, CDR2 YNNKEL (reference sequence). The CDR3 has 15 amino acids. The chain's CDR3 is CASSQEDGPNTEAFF. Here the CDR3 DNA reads TGTGCCAGCAGCCAAGAGGACGGACCTAACACTGAAGCTTTCTTT.